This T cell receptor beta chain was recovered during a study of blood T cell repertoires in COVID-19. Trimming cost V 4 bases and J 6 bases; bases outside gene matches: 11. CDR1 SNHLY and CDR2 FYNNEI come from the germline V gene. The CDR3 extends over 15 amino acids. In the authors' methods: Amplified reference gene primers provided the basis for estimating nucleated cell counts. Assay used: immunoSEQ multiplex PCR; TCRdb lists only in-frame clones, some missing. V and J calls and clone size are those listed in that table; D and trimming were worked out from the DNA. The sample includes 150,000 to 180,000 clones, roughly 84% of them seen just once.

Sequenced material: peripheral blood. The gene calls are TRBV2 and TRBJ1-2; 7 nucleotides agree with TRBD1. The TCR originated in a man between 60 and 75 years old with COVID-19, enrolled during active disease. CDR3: CASSVAAGGLNGYTF. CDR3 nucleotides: TGTGCCAGCAGTGTCGCGGCAGGGGGGTTGAATGGCTACACCTTC.